This TCR beta chain was obtained from a study of shared clonotypes between healthy human individuals. Whole-study results and caveats: All-four-donor shared clonotypes had higher generation probabilities than non-shared clonotypes did.

Notes on this clone: Its antigen is not identified.

The sorted-subset replicate PCRs were given about 200 ng DNA, which is roughly 30,000 T cell genomes. Method: immunoSEQ multiplex PCR; TCRdb's copy keeps in-frame clones and lacks some. This repertoire shows approximately 590,000 clones, nearly 97% found once; its top ten account for over 0.09%. The CDR3 runs 13 residues. The V end was cut by 3 bases, the J end by 5 bases, with 12 bases between. Germline-derived CDR1 and CDR2 are SGHDT and YYEEEE. CD45RO negativity and positive selection for CCR7 defined naive CD8 cells, a population that excluded terminally differentiated effector memory CD45RA+ cells.

Sequenced: naive CD8+ T cells sorted from blood. This sequence originates from a woman under 40 in good health. The V call is TRBV5-6, the J call TRBJ2-7; D perhaps matches TRBD2 (5 bases). CDR3 coding DNA: TGTGCCAGCAGCTCGGCGGGTACCGACGAGCAGTACTTC. Translated: CASSSAGTDEQYF.